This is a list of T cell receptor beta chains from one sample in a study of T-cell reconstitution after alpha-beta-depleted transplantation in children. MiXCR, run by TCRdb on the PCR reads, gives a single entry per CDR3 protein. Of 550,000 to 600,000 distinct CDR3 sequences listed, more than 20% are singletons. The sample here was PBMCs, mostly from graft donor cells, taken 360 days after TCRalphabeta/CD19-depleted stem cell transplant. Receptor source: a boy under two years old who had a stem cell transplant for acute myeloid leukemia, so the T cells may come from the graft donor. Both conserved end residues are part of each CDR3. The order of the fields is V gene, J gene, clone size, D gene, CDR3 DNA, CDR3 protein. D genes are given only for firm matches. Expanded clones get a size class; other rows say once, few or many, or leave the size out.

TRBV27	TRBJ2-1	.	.	TGTGCCAGCAGTGGGGCAGGTTATACCTACAATGAGCAGTTCTTC	CASSGAGYTYNEQFF
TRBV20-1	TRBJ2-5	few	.	TGCAGTGCCCCCGACAGGTACCAAGAGACCCAGTACTTC	CSAPDRYQETQYF
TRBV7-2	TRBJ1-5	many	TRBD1	TGTGCCAGCAGCGTACAGGGGAGCTGGGATCAGCCCCAGCATTTT	CASSVQGSWDQPQHF
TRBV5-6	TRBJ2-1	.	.	TGTGCCAGCAGCCGGGCCGGGAATGAGCAGTTCTTC	CASSRAGNEQFF
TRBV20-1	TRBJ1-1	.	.	TGCAGTGCTAGCGGGGGCGAGTACACTGAAGCTTTCTTT	CSASGGEYTEAFF
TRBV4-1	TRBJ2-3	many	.	TGCGCCAGCAGCCCCGAAGGAGGGATGCTCGTCACAGATACGCAGTATTTT	CASSPEGGMLVTDTQYF
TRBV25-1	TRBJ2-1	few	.	TGTGCCAGCAGTGAATTGGGGCGGCCCCAGGAGGGTGAGCAGTTCTTC	CASSELGRPQEGEQFF
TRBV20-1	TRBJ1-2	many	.	TGCAGTGCTAGTGGGGAGGCCACAGGGAGAAGAGGCTACACCTTC	CSASGEATGRRGYTF
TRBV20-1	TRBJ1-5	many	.	TGCAGTGCTAGTTCGAATAACGGCAATCAGCCCCAGCATTTT	CSASSNNGNQPQHF
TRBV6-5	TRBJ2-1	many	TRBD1	TGTGCCAGCAGTAACCCGGGACAGGGGGAGAGTGAGCAGTTCTTC	CASSNPGQGESEQFF
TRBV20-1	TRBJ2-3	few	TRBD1	TGCAGTGCTAGAAATCCACAGGGGCGTCAAGATACGCAGTATTTT	CSARNPQGRQDTQYF
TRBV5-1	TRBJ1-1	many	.	TGCGCCAGCAGCTTGGAGGTGCAGGGGTCTGAAGCTTTCTTT	CASSLEVQGSEAFF
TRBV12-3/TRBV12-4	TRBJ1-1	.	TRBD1	TGTGCCAGCAGCCCCAGGGGGGCGGAAAACACTGAAGCTTTCTTT	CASSPRGAENTEAFF
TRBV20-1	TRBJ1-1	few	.	TGCAGTGCTAGTGTCAGGGCGGGGAACACTGAAGCTTTCTTT	CSASVRAGNTEAFF
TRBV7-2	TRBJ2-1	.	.	TGTGCCAGCAGCTTAGGGTCGGTAGGGAGCTCCTACAATGAGCAGTTCTTC	CASSLGSVGSSYNEQFF
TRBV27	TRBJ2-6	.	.	TGTGCCAGCAGTAATCGGGCGTGGGGGGCCAACGTCCTGACTTTC	CASSNRAWGANVLTF
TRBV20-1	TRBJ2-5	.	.	TGCAGTGCTAAAAGTAACAGGAACCAAGAGACCCAGTACTTC	CSAKSNRNQETQYF